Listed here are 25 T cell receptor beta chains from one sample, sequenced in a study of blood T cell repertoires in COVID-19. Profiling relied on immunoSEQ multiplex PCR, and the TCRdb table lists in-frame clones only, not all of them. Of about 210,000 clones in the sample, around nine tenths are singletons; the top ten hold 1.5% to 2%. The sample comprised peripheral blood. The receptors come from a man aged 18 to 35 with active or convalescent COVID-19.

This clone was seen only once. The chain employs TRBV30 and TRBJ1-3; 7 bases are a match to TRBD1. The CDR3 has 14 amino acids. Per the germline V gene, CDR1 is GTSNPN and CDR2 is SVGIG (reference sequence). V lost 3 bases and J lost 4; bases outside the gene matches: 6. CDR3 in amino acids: CAWRPTGVGNTIYF. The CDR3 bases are TGTGCCTGGAGACCTACAGGGGTCGGAAACACCATATATTTT.

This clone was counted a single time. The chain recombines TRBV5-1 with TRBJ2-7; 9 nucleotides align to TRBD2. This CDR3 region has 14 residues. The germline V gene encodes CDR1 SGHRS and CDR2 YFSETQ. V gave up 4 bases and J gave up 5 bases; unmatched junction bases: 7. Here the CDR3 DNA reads TGCGCCAGCAGCCTGGCTAGCGGGATGAACGAGCAGTACTTC. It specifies CASSLASGMNEQYF. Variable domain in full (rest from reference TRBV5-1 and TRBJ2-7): KAGVTQTPRYLIKTRGQQVTLSCSPISGHRSVSWYQQTPGQGLQFLFEYFSETQRNKGNFPGRFSGRQFSNSRSEMNVSTLELGDSALYLCASSLASGMNEQYFGPGTRLTVT.

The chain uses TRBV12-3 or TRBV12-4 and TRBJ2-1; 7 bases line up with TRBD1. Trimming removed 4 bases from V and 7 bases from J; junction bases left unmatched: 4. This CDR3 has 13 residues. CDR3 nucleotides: TGTGCCAGCAGTTCATTCAGGGGGAATGAGCAGTTCTTC. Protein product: CASSSFRGNEQFF.

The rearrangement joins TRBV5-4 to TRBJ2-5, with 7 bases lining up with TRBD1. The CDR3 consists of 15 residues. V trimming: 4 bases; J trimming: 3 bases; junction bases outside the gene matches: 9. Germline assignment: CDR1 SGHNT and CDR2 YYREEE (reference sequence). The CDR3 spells CASSPNRGMEETQYF. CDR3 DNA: TGTGCCAGCAGCCCCAACAGGGGAATGGAAGAGACCCAGTACTTC.

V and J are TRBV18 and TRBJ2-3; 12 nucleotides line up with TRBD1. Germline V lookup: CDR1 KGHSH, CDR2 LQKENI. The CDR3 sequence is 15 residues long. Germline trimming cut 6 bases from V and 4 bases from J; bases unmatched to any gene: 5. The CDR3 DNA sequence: TGTGCCAGCTCCCCGGGACAGGGGGCATCAGATACGCAGTATTTT. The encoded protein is CASSPGQGASDTQYF.

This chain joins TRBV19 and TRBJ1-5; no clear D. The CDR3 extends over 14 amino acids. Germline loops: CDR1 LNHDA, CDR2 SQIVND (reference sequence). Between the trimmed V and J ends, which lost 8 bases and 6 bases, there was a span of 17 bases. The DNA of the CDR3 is TGTGCCAGTGGGAGGGTTTTAGAAGGTCAGCCCCAGCATTTT. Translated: CASGRVLEGQPQHF.

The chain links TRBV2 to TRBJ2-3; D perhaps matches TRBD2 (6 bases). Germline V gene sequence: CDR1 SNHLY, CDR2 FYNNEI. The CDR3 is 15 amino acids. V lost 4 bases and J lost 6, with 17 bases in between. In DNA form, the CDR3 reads TGTGCCAGCAGTGGAGGTTTTCCTCGGGGGGATACGCAGTATTTT. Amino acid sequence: CASSGGFPRGDTQYF.

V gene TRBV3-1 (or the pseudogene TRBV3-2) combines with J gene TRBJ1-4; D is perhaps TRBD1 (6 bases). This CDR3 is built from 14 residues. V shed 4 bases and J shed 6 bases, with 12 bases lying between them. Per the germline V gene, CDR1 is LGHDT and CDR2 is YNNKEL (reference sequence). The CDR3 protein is CASSRTGTDEKLFF. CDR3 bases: TGTGCCAGCAGCCGAACAGGGACGGATGAAAAACTGTTTTTT.

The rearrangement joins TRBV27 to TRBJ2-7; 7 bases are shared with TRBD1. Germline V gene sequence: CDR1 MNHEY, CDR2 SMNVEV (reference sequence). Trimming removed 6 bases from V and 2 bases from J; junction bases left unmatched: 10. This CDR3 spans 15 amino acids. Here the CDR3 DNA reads TGTGCCAGCAGGGAGACAGGGAAGCGCGCCTACGAGCAGTACTTC. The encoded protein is CASRETGKRAYEQYF.

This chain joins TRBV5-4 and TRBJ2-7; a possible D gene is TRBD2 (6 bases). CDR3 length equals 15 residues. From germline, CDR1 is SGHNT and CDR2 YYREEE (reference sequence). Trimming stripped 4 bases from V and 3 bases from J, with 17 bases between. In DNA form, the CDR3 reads TGTGCCAGCAGCCCAACGACTAGTCGGTACTACGAGCAGTACTTC. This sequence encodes CASSPTTSRYYEQYF.

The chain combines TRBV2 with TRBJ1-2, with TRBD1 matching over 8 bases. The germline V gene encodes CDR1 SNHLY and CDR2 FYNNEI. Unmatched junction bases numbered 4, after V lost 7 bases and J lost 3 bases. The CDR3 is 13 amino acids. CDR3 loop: CASNPTGDYGYTF. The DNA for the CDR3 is TGTGCCAGCAATCCGACAGGGGACTATGGCTACACCTTC. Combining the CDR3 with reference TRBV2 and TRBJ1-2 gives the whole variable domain EPEVTQTPSHQVTQMGQEVILRCVPISNHLYFYWYRQILGQKVEFLVSFYNNEISEKSEIFDDQFSVERPDGSNFTLKIRSTKLEDSAMYFCASNPTGDYGYTFGSGTRLTVV.

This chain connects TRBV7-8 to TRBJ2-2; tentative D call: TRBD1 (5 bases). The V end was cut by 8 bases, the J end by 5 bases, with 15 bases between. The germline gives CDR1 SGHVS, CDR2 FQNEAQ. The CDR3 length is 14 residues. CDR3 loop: CASGRAETTGELFF. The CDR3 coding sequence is TGTGCCAGCGGCAGGGCAGAAACTACCGGGGAGCTGTTTTTT.

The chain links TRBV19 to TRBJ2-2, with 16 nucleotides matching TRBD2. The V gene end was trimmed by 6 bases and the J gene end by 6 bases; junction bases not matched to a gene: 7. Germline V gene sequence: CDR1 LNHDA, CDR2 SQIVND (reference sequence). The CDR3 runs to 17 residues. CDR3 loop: CASRGRGTSGRAGELFF. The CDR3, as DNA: TGTGCCAGTAGAGGGAGGGGGACTAGCGGGAGGGCCGGGGAGCTGTTTTTT.

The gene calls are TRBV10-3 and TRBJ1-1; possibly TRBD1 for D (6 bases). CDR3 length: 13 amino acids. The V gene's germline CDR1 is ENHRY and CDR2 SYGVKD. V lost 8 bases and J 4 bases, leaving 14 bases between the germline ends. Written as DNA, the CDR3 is TGTGCCATCGCCAGGGGTCTAGGCACTGAAGCTTTCTTT. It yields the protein CAIARGLGTEAFF.

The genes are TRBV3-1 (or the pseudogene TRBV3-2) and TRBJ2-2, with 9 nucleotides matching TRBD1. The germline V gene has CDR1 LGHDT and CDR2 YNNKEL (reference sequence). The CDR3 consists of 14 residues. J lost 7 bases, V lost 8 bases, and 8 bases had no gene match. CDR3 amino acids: CASRDRGSVGELFF. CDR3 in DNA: TGTGCCAGCCGAGACAGGGGGTCGGTCGGGGAGCTGTTTTTT.

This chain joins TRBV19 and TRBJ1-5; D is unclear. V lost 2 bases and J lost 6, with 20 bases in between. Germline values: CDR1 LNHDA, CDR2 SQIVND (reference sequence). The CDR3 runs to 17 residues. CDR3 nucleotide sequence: TGTGCCAGTAGTATATCCCGGGAGTGGGGATATAGTCAGCCCCAGCATTTT. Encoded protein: CASSISREWGYSQPQHF.

CDR3 nucleotides: TGTGCCAGCTCACCTAGGGAGGATAACTATGGCTACACCTTC. Residues: CASSPREDNYGYTF. This chain uses TRBV18 with TRBJ1-2; D is undetermined. The CDR3 extends over 14 amino acids. The V end was cut by 3 bases, the J end by 1 base, with 9 bases between. Germline CDR1 is KGHSH and CDR2 is LQKENI.

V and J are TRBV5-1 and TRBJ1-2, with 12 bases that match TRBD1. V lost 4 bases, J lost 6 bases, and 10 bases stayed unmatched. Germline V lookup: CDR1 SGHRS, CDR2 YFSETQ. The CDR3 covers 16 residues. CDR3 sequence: CASSPTGQGAIDGYTF. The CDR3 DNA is TGCGCCAGCAGCCCAACGGGACAGGGGGCCATAGATGGCTACACCTTC.

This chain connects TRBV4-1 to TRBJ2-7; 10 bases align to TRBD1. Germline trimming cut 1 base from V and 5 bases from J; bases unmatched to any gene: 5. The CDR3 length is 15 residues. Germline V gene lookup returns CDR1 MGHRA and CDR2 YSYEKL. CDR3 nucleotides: TGCGCCAGCAGCCAAGTAGGGACAGGGGTGGACGAGCAGTACTTC. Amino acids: CASSQVGTGVDEQYF.

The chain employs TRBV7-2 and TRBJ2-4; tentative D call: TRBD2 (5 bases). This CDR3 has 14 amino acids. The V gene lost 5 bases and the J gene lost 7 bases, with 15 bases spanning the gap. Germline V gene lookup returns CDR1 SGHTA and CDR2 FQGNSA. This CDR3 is CASSPQAADNIQYF. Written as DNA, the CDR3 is TGTGCCAGCAGCCCCCAAGCGGCTGACAACATTCAGTACTTC.

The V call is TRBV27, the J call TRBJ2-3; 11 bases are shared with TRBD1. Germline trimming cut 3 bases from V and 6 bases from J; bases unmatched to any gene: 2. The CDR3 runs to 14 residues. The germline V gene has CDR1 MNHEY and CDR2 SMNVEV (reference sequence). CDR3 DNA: TGTGCCAGCAGTTTCGGGACAGGGGGGGATACGCAGTATTTT. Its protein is CASSFGTGGDTQYF.

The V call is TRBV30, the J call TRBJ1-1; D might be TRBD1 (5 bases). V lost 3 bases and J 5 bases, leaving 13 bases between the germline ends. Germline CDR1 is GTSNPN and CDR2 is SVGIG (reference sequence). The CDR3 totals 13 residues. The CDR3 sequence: CAWRGSGFTEAFF. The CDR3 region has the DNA TGTGCCTGGAGGGGCTCAGGGTTTACTGAAGCTTTCTTT.

CDR3 DNA: TGTGCCAGCAGGGCAGGGGTGAGGACTGAAGCTTTCTTT. It yields the protein CASRAGVRTEAFF. V and J are TRBV6-4 and TRBJ1-1; D is perhaps TRBD1 (6 bases). Trimming removed 6 bases at V and 5 bases at J, with 13 bases between. The CDR3 spans 13 residues. Germline V gene sequence: CDR1 MRHNA, CDR2 SNTAGT.

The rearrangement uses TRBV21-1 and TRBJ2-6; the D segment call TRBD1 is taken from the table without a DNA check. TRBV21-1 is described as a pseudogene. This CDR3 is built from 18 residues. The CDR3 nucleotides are TGTGCCAGCAGCGGAAGGGACAGGGCTTTAGCTGGGGCCAACGTCCTGACTTTC. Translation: CASSGRDRALAGANVLTF.

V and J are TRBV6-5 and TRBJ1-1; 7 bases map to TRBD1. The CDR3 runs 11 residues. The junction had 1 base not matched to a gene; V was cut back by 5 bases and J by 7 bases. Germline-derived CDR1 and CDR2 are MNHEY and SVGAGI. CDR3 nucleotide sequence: TGTGCCAGCAGTCAGGGGGTTGAAGCTTTCTTT. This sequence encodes CASSQGVEAFF.